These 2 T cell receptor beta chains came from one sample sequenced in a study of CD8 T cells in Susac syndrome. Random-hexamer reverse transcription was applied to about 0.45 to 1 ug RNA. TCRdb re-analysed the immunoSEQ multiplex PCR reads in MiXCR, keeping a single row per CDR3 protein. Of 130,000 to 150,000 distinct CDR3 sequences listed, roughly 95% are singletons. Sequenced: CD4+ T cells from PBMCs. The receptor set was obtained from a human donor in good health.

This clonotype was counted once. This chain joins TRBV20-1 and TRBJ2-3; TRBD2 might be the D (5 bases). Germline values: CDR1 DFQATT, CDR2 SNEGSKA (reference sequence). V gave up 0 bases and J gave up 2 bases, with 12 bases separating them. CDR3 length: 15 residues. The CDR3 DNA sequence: TGCAGTGCTAGAGAACTGAGGGTCCCCACAGATACGCAGTATTTT. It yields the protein CSARELRVPTDTQYF.

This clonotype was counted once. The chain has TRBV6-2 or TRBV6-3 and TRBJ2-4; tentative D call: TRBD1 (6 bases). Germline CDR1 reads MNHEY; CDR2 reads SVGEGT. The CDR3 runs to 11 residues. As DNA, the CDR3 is TGTGCTACAGGGAGAGGGGGCATTCAGTACTTC. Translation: CATGRGGIQYF.